A single sample is the source of the 5 T cell receptor beta chains below, sequenced in a study of shared clonotypes between healthy human individuals. Measured with immunoSEQ multiplex PCR; TCRdb has only the in-frame clones, and not every one. The sample carries 2 million to 2.5 million clones, about nine tenths recorded once. Sequencing was carried out using naive CD4+ T cells from PBMCs. Described subset: CD45RA+ positively selected. All receptors come from a man between 18 and 35 years old in good health. Some clones in this sample may be carry-over from other donors' samples.

V gene TRBV28 combines with J gene TRBJ2-7, with D perhaps given as TRBD1 or TRBD2 (6 bases each). Looked up from germline, CDR1 is MDHEN and CDR2 is SYDVKM. The CDR3 has 14 residues. Trimming left V 5 bases short and J 7 bases short, with 18 bases between. The CDR3 is CASSRWGARLEQYF. CDR3 DNA sequence: TGTGCCAGCAGTCGGTGGGGGGCGCGTTTGGAGCAGTACTTC.

A word on this clone: In the same sample, other DNA sequences code for this CDR3. V and J are TRBV19 and TRBJ1-2; 11 bases map to TRBD1. The CDR3 length is 14 residues. Germline V lookup: CDR1 LNHDA, CDR2 SQIVND (reference sequence). V gave up 5 bases and J gave up 2 bases; unmatched junction bases: 1. CDR3 in amino acids: CASSRDRGNYGYTF. CDR3 nucleotide sequence: TGTGCCAGTAGTCGGGACAGGGGGAACTATGGCTACACCTTC. The whole variable domain, filled in from reference TRBV19 and TRBJ1-2, reads DGGITQSPKYLFRKEGQNVTLSCEQNLNHDAMYWYRQDPGQGLRLIYYSQIVNDFQKGDIAEGYSVSREKKESFPLTVTSAQKNPTAFYLCASSRDRGNYGYTFGSGTRLTVV.

Remarks on this clone: This specimen includes other DNA sequences encoding the same CDR3. CDR3: CATGLAGGDTQYF. The CDR3 nucleotides read TGTGCCACGGGACTAGCGGGAGGAGATACGCAGTATTTT. The V gene is TRBV7-9, the J gene TRBJ2-3; 15 bases are a match to TRBD2. V was clipped by 10 bases and J by 5 bases; unmatched bases: 1. This CDR3 is 13 amino acids long. From germline, CDR1 is SEHNR and CDR2 FQNEAQ (reference sequence).

CDR3 loop: CSVVVAGGPTDTQYF. CDR3 nucleotides: TGCAGCGTTGTGGTAGCGGGAGGCCCCACAGATACGCAGTATTTT. The rearrangement links TRBV29-1 to TRBJ2-3, with TRBD2 identical over 10 bases. Trimming at V came to 4 bases and at J to 2 bases, leaving 6 bases not matched to a gene. Germline V gene lookup returns CDR1 SQVTM and CDR2 ANQGSEA. The length of the CDR3 is 15 residues.

Regarding this clone: The same CDR3 arises from other DNA sequences in this sample as well. CDR3 sequence: CASSLRTGSTDTQYF. The DNA of the CDR3 is TGTGCCAGCAGTCTCAGGACAGGTAGCACAGATACGCAGTATTTT. The V call is TRBV28, the J call TRBJ2-3; 7 bases fit TRBD1. J was trimmed by 0 bases and V by 5 bases; bases with no gene match: 5. Germline values: CDR1 MDHEN, CDR2 SYDVKM. This CDR3 is 15 amino acids long.